These T cell receptor beta chains were read from a single sample in a study of monozygotic twins with inflammatory bowel disease. TCRdb re-called the 5' RACE reads; every CDR3 protein appears as one record, without DNA. This table lists fewer than 550,000 distinct CDR3 sequences. Input material: blood. The receptors were sampled from a human donor with ulcerative colitis or Crohn's disease, or a healthy co-twin of an affected twin (not recorded which). Each CDR3 is given with its conserved first and last residue.

v_gene: TRBV7-9; j_gene: TRBJ2-5; CDR3aa: CASSPFPVETQYF
v_gene: TRBV29-1; j_gene: TRBJ2-3; CDR3aa: CSVVDRGLTDTQYF
v_gene: TRBV12-3/TRBV12-4; j_gene: TRBJ2-5; CDR3aa: CASSRRGRETQYF
v_gene: TRBV20-1; j_gene: TRBJ2-5; CDR3aa: CSASSGIEETQYF
v_gene: TRBV20-1; j_gene: TRBJ2-7; CDR3aa: CSAARPGQWSGHEQYF
v_gene: TRBV5-1; j_gene: TRBJ1-1; CDR3aa: CASSPGQGPSEAFF
v_gene: TRBV5-5; j_gene: TRBJ2-1; CDR3aa: CASSSQGPYSYNEQFF
v_gene: TRBV29-1; j_gene: TRBJ2-2; CDR3aa: CSVTRTSGGELFF
v_gene: TRBV13; j_gene: TRBJ2-2; CDR3aa: CASSLNALFAPNTGELFF
v_gene: TRBV11-2; j_gene: TRBJ1-2; CDR3aa: CASRGTAEIYGYTF
v_gene: TRBV10-3; j_gene: TRBJ2-7; CDR3aa: CAISGGDSGTPYEQYF
v_gene: TRBV20-1; j_gene: TRBJ1-4; CDR3aa: CSAGRTGGIANEKLFF
v_gene: TRBV18; j_gene: TRBJ1-1; CDR3aa: CASSPTGTGMSEAFF
v_gene: TRBV12-3/TRBV12-4; j_gene: TRBJ2-3; CDR3aa: CASRNKGGSTDTQYF
v_gene: TRBV7-3; j_gene: TRBJ2-2; CDR3aa: CASSLITGKNTGELFF
v_gene: TRBV3-1; j_gene: TRBJ2-7; CDR3aa: CASSRPGRGEQYF
v_gene: TRBV7-2; j_gene: TRBJ2-1; CDR3aa: CASSQWTSGGGEQFF
v_gene: TRBV5-1; j_gene: TRBJ1-2; CDR3aa: CASSQLEGYGYTF
v_gene: TRBV7-2; j_gene: TRBJ2-1; CDR3aa: CASSSYSYNEQFF
v_gene: TRBV7-3; j_gene: TRBJ1-2; CDR3aa: CASSPSGQGVYGYTF
v_gene: TRBV12-3/TRBV12-4; j_gene: TRBJ2-3; CDR3aa: CASSLLAGRTDTQYF
v_gene: TRBV18; j_gene: TRBJ2-7; CDR3aa: CASSPQRLPSGSYEQYF
v_gene: TRBV28; j_gene: TRBJ1-6; CDR3aa: CASSDSPYNSPLHF